What follows are 31 T cell receptor beta chains derived from one specimen sequenced in a study of shared clonotypes between healthy human individuals. CD45RO negativity and positive selection for CCR7 defined naive CD8 cells, a population that excluded terminally differentiated effector memory CD45RA+ cells. This table comes from immunoSEQ multiplex PCR, and its TCRdb copy is limited to in-frame clones, with some not included. This sample has about 870,000 clones; approximately 92% occur once, and the top ten carry 24%. Material: naive CD8+ T cells sorted from blood. Receptor source: a man younger than 40 in good health.

The V and J genes are TRBV9 and TRBJ2-7, with D maybe TRBD2 (5 bases). Germline V gene lookup returns CDR1 SGDLS and CDR2 YYNGEE. Deletions cut 4 bases from V and 2 bases from J, with 13 bases between. The CDR3 is 14 residues long. The CDR3 here is CASSRDQRAYEQYF. Here the CDR3 DNA reads TGTGCCAGCAGCCGAGACCAGAGGGCCTACGAGCAGTACTTC.

The chain couples TRBV7-6 to TRBJ1-4, with a possible D match to TRBD1 (5 bases). CDR1 SGHVS and CDR2 FNYEAQ come from the germline V gene. The V end lost 3 bases, the J end lost 8 bases, and 16 bases lay between the germline ends. CDR3 size: 15 residues. In DNA, the CDR3 is TGTGCCAGCAGCTTCCTACGGGGCGACTGGGAAAAACTGTTTTTT. This encodes CASSFLRGDWEKLFF.

The table lists this clone with a count of one. The gene calls are TRBV2 and TRBJ2-1, with unresolved D. V lost 8 bases to trimming and J lost 4 bases, with 15 bases between them. The CDR3 extends over 14 amino acids. Germline assignment: CDR1 SNHLY and CDR2 FYNNEI. CDR3 in amino acids: CASLWTETYNEQFF. CDR3 nucleotide sequence: TGTGCCAGCCTCTGGACGGAAACATACAATGAGCAGTTCTTC.

The rearrangement links TRBV27 to TRBJ2-7; D is undetermined. V dropped 0 bases and J dropped 3 bases, with 12 bases sitting between them. The CDR3 loop spans 15 amino acids. Germline V CDR1 and CDR2: MNHEY, SMNVEV (reference sequence). Here the CDR3 reads CASSLSAGQLYEQYF. The CDR3 DNA sequence: TGTGCCAGCAGTTTATCGGCTGGTCAACTCTACGAGCAGTACTTC.

This rearrangement joins TRBV7-6 to TRBJ2-3, with a possible D match to TRBD1 (5 bases). Germline assignment: CDR1 SGHVS and CDR2 FNYEAQ. V gave up 4 bases and J gave up 3 bases, with 20 bases separating them. The CDR3 loop spans 17 amino acids. The CDR3 DNA reads as TGTGCCAGCAGCTCCAAGGACACAAGTTTTAGAACAGATACGCAGTATTTT. It yields the protein CASSSKDTSFRTDTQYF.

The CDR3 DNA follows: TGTGCCAGCAGCTCCGGACTAGCGGGAATCTACACAGATACGCAGTATTTT. Translating it yields CASSSGLAGIYTDTQYF. The chain combines TRBV11-2 with TRBJ2-3; TRBD2 aligns across 12 bases. The J segment lost 2 bases and the V segment lost 4 bases, leaving 7 bases of the junction unmatched. Germline CDR1 reads SGHAT; CDR2 reads FQNNGV. There are 17 residues in the CDR3.

This rearrangement joins TRBV7-9 to TRBJ2-1, with TRBD2 as a possible D gene (6 bases). Per the germline V gene, CDR1 is SEHNR and CDR2 is FQNEAQ (reference sequence). V was cut by 2 bases and J by 8 bases, with 13 bases left in between. The CDR3 is 14 residues long. This CDR3 reads CASSLTRLVHEQFF. Written as DNA, the CDR3 is TGTGCCAGCAGCTTAACCCGACTAGTCCATGAGCAGTTCTTC.

The genes are TRBV7-9 and TRBJ2-1; no firm D call. Germline CDR1 reads SEHNR; CDR2 reads FQNEAQ (reference sequence). This CDR3 spans 14 amino acids. The V end was cut by 7 bases, the J end by 4 bases, with 14 bases between. CDR3: CASTSSRGYNEQFF. For the CDR3, the DNA is TGTGCCAGCACCTCGAGTCGCGGATACAATGAGCAGTTCTTC.

The chain employs TRBV28 and TRBJ2-3; TRBD2 aligns across 8 bases. The CDR3 runs to 18 residues. The V gene end was trimmed by 2 bases and the J gene end by 0 bases; junction bases not matched to a gene: 10. Germline V gene sequence: CDR1 MDHEN, CDR2 SYDVKM. CDR3 DNA: TGTGCCAGCAGTTTACCTACAAATTCGGGAGGGAGCACAGATACGCAGTATTTT. Translated, it gives CASSLPTNSGGSTDTQYF.

This CDR3 is CASSQPSMGTDTQYF. CDR3 sequence (DNA): TGCGCCAGCAGCCAACCGTCGATGGGCACAGATACGCAGTATTTT. The chain couples TRBV4-1 to TRBJ2-3; no firm D call. The V gene lost 2 bases and the J gene lost 1 base, with 10 bases spanning the gap. CDR1 and CDR2 from the germline V gene are MGHRA and YSYEKL. The CDR3 is 15 residues long.

The gene calls are TRBV5-1 and TRBJ2-3, with 8 bases lining up with TRBD2. The V segment lost 3 bases and the J segment 3 bases; nucleotides outside the gene matches: 12. The CDR3 runs 17 residues. Per the germline V gene, CDR1 is SGHRS and CDR2 is YFSETQ. CDR3 protein: CASSWKHGGRLTDTQYF. CDR3 in DNA: TGCGCCAGCAGCTGGAAACATGGCGGGAGGTTGACAGATACGCAGTATTTT.

The chain employs TRBV11-2 and TRBJ2-1, with 12 bases fitting TRBD2. V was pared by 5 bases and J by 8 bases, with 7 bases of the junction left unmatched. There are 15 residues in the CDR3. Germline CDR1 SGHAT, CDR2 FQNNGV. CDR3 bases: TGTGCCAGCAGCCCGGGACTAGCGGGCTTGGATGAGCAGTTCTTC. Residues: CASSPGLAGLDEQFF. Drawing the rest from reference TRBV11-2 and TRBJ2-1, the complete variable domain is EAGVAQSPRYKIIEKRQSVAFWCNPISGHATLYWYQQILGQGPKLLIQFQNNGVVDDSQLPKDRFSAERLKGVDSTLKIQPAKLEDSAVYLCASSPGLAGLDEQFFGPGTRLTVL.

The chain employs TRBV9 and TRBJ2-7; unclear D gene. Per the germline V gene, CDR1 is SGDLS and CDR2 is YYNGEE. This CDR3 comprises 13 residues. V lost 0 bases to trimming and J lost 4 bases, with 8 bases between them. The CDR3 DNA reads TGTGCCAGCAGCGTAGCCTTAGGGTACGAGCAGTACTTC. Translation: CASSVALGYEQYF.

Only one count was recorded for this clone. A junction end diverges from the germline sequence, so it may reflect a read error. The rearrangement joins TRBV2 to TRBJ2-1; D is uncertain. The CDR3 totals 18 residues. The germline V gene has CDR1 SNHLY and CDR2 FYNNEI. CDR3 sequence reads: CASREDISLPFSYNEQFF. The DNA of the CDR3 is TGTGCCAGCAGGGAAGATATCTCCCTGCCCTTCTCCTACAATGAGCAGTTCTTC.

This clone came up once. V is TRBV2 and J is TRBJ2-7; a possible D gene is TRBD2 (7 bases). The V gene's germline CDR1 is SNHLY and CDR2 FYNNEI. This CDR3 contains 18 residues. The V gene lost 7 bases and the J gene lost 2 bases, with 27 bases spanning the gap. The CDR3 sequence is CASTDDKLRGTNTYEQYF. As DNA, the CDR3 is TGTGCCAGCACCGATGACAAACTAAGGGGGACTAATACCTACGAGCAGTACTTC.

J is TRBJ1-5 and V is TRBV27; TRBD1 matches at 7 bases. Germline assignment: CDR1 MNHEY and CDR2 SMNVEV (reference sequence). V lost 6 bases, J lost 3 bases, and 5 bases stayed unmatched. CDR3 length: 14 residues. The CDR3 here is CASRPGQVNQPQHF. CDR3 nucleotides: TGTGCCAGCAGACCCGGACAGGTCAATCAGCCCCAGCATTTT.

This chain uses TRBV6-1 with TRBJ2-2; 7 bases are shared with TRBD2. This CDR3 comprises 14 residues. Germline lookup yields CDR1 MNHNS and CDR2 SASEGT. V dropped 4 bases and J dropped 5; count of bases not matched to a gene: 4. The CDR3 loop reads CASSGEGPTGELFF. CDR3 DNA: TGTGCCAGCAGTGGGGAGGGACCGACCGGGGAGCTGTTTTTT.

J is TRBJ2-5 and V is TRBV2, with D perhaps TRBD1 or TRBD2 (5 bases each). With 3 bases removed from V and 4 bases from J, the gap between germline ends came to 12 bases. The CDR3 extends over 14 amino acids. The germline V gene encodes CDR1 SNHLY and CDR2 FYNNEI. The CDR3 loop is CASSDPGRGETQYF. CDR3 DNA: TGTGCCAGCAGTGATCCGGGGCGTGGAGAGACCCAGTACTTC.

J is TRBJ2-1 and V is TRBV5-1, with 10 bases lining up with TRBD2. Trimming removed 6 bases from V and 2 bases from J; junction bases left unmatched: 5. The CDR3 is made up of 15 amino acids. Germline CDR1 SGHRS, CDR2 YFSETQ. The CDR3 bases are TGCGCCAGCACGGGGGGGACTAGCGCCTACAATGAGCAGTTCTTC. As protein: CASTGGTSAYNEQFF.

The V gene is TRBV7-6, the J gene TRBJ1-1, with TRBD1 as a possible D gene (5 bases). CDR3 length: 16 amino acids. V shed 1 base and J shed 4 bases, with 16 bases lying between them. The V gene's germline CDR1 is SGHVS and CDR2 FNYEAQ. In DNA, the CDR3 is TGTGCCAGCAGCTTAGGAGTCGGGCAGGGCAGCACTGAAGCTTTCTTT. Encoded protein: CASSLGVGQGSTEAFF.

The chain uses TRBV10-3 and TRBJ2-7; D is perhaps TRBD2 (6 bases). CDR3 length: 13 amino acids. V was trimmed by 6 bases and J by 4 bases, leaving 13 bases between them. The germline V gene has CDR1 ENHRY and CDR2 SYGVKD. Here the CDR3 reads CAIRGRERYEQYF. CDR3 nucleotide sequence: TGTGCCATCAGAGGTCGGGAGAGGTACGAGCAGTACTTC.

The chain couples TRBV7-9 to TRBJ2-1; the match to TRBD1 covers 9 bases. CDR3 size: 15 residues. Germline V gives CDR1 SEHNR, CDR2 FQNEAQ (reference sequence). With V trimmed by 2 bases and J by 7 bases, 6 bases remained unmatched. The CDR3 loop reads CASSLTGGAENEQFF. CDR3 sequence (DNA): TGTGCCAGCAGCTTAACAGGGGGCGCGGAGAATGAGCAGTTCTTC.

The chain couples TRBV15 to TRBJ2-5, with TRBD2 matching 7 bases. CDR1 and CDR2 from the germline V gene are LNHNV and YYDKDF (reference sequence). The CDR3 is made up of 18 amino acids. V was clipped by 0 bases and J by 2 bases; unmatched bases: 12. The CDR3 DNA reads as TGTGCCACCAGCAGAGATCAGACGGCGGGAGTTCGTCAAGAGACCCAGTACTTC. It codes for CATSRDQTAGVRQETQYF.

This clone has a single count. The same CDR3 arises from other DNA sequences in this sample as well. The rearrangement joins TRBV7-9 to TRBJ2-2, with no clear D. The CDR3 extends over 13 amino acids. Germline V gene sequence: CDR1 SEHNR, CDR2 FQNEAQ (reference sequence). The V end lost 1 base, the J end lost 4 bases, and 4 bases lay between the germline ends. CDR3 DNA: TGTGCCAGCAGCTTAGGTGGCACCGGGGAGCTGTTTTTT. This gives the protein CASSLGGTGELFF.

The V and J genes are TRBV5-5 and TRBJ2-2, with TRBD1 matching over 7 bases. The CDR3 extends over 16 amino acids. Germline trimming cut 0 bases from V and 2 bases from J; bases unmatched to any gene: 4. Germline V lookup: CDR1 SGHKS, CDR2 YYEKEE (reference sequence). The CDR3 region has the DNA TGTGCCAGCAGCTTGGGACAGGGTCGTAACACCGGGGAGCTGTTTTTT. Protein sequence: CASSLGQGRNTGELFF.

The CDR3 loop reads CATSRDRDYTEAFF. CDR3 nucleotides: TGTGCCACCAGCAGAGATCGGGACTACACTGAAGCTTTCTTT. The chain carries TRBV15 and TRBJ1-1, with D maybe TRBD1 (5 bases). CDR3 size: 14 residues. The V gene lost 0 bases and the J gene lost 3 bases, with 8 bases spanning the gap. Germline assignment: CDR1 LNHNV and CDR2 YYDKDF (reference sequence). Based on the CDR3 plus reference TRBV15 and TRBJ1-1, the full variable domain is DAMVIQNPRYQVTQFGKPVTLSCSQTLNHNVMYWYQQKSSQAPKLLFHYYDKDFNNEADTPDNFQSRRPNTSFCFLDIRSPGLGDTAMYLCATSRDRDYTEAFFGQGTRLTVV.

This clone has ten or more counts. Within the sample, other DNA sequences also encode this same CDR3. CDR3 bases: TGTGCCAGCAGTGCCGGGACTAGCGGGACAGATACGCAGTATTTT. Encoded protein: CASSAGTSGTDTQYF. J is TRBJ2-3 and V is TRBV6-4; 12 bases line up with TRBD2. Trimming took 4 bases from V and 3 from J; bases not matched to a gene: 2. Germline V gene sequence: CDR1 MRHNA, CDR2 SNTAGT. The CDR3 sequence is 15 residues long.

The rearrangement joins TRBV5-6 to TRBJ2-2, with 9 bases lining up with TRBD2. The trim removed 2 bases at V and 5 bases at J, leaving 7 bases unmatched. CDR3 length: 16 amino acids. Germline V gene sequence: CDR1 SGHDT, CDR2 YYEEEE. DNA of the CDR3: TGTGCCAGCAGCTTTGTAGCGGGAGCGGATACCGGGGAGCTGTTTTTT. Encoded protein: CASSFVAGADTGELFF.

CDR3 nucleotide sequence: TGTGCCAGCAGCGGACAGGGGCATTACAATGAGCAGTTCTTC. It encodes CASSGQGHYNEQFF. This chain uses TRBV6-1 with TRBJ2-1, with 9 bases identical to TRBD1. This CDR3 spans 14 amino acids. Germline V gene sequence: CDR1 MNHNS, CDR2 SASEGT. V dropped 6 bases and J dropped 4; count of bases not matched to a gene: 4.

The chain employs TRBV7-9 and TRBJ2-7; perhaps TRBD1 as D (6 bases). The CDR3 runs 12 residues. V was shortened by 5 bases and J by 5 bases, with 10 bases between the two germline ends. Germline lookup yields CDR1 SEHNR and CDR2 FQNEAQ (reference sequence). The CDR3 DNA sequence: TGTGCCAGCAGCCCGCAGGGGAACGAGCAGTACTTC. Protein sequence: CASSPQGNEQYF. Supplemented by reference TRBV7-9 and TRBJ2-7, the full variable domain reads DTGVSQNPRHKITKRGQNVTFRCDPISEHNRLYWYRQTLGQGPEFLTYFQNEAQLEKSRLLSDRFSAERPKGSFSTLEIQRTEQGDSAMYLCASSPQGNEQYFGPGTRLTVT.

About this clone itself: The sample carries other DNA sequences with the same CDR3. CDR3 in amino acids: CASSLGNTEAFF. In DNA form, the CDR3 reads TGTGCCAGCAGTTTGGGGAACACTGAAGCTTTCTTT. The rearrangement uses TRBV28 and TRBJ1-1, with no clear D. V was clipped by 3 bases and J by 1 base, with 3 bases between them. This CDR3 is 12 amino acids long. Germline values: CDR1 MDHEN, CDR2 SYDVKM.